Sequencing of this TCR beta chain was carried out in a study of T-cell memory formation after mild COVID-19. Study information: Among the donors, TCR clusters were largely specific to each donor.

TCRdb re-derived calls from the 5' RACE reads in MiXCR, one entry per CDR3 protein. Of about 40,000 distinct CDR3 sequences listed, roughly 6.1% are singletons. The CDR3 loop spans 14 amino acids. V lost 6 bases and J lost 6, with 12 bases in between. This rearrangement joins TRBV12-3 or TRBV12-4 to TRBJ1-6; D remains ambiguous. The TCR sequence derives from an adult who had mild COVID-19 (a few samples of this study predate the infection). Cell type and time point are not known. The sequenced sample consisted of PBMCs or a T cell subset sorted from them (not recorded which). CDR3 coding DNA: TGTGCCAGCAGCTCCCCGGACCGTAATTCACCCCTCCACTTT. Its translation is CASSSPDRNSPLHF.